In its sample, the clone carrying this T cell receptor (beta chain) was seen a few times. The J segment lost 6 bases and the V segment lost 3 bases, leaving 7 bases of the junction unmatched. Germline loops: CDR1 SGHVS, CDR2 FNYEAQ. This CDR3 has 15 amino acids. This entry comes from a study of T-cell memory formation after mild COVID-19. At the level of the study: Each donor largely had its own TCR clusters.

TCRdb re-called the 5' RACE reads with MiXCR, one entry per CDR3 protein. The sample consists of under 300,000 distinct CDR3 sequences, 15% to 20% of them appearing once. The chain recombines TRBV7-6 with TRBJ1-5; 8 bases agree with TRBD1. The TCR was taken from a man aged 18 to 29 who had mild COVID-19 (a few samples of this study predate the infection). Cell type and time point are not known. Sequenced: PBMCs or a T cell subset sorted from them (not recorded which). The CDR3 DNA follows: TGTGCCAGCAGCTTCGATCCAGGGGGCGGTCAGCCCCAGCATTTT. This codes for CASSFDPGGGQPQHF.